What follows are 32 T cell receptor beta chains derived from one specimen sequenced in a study of CD8 T cells in Susac syndrome. RNA amounts of 0.5 to 1 ug underwent reverse transcription with random hexamers. TCRdb recomputed calls from the immunoSEQ multiplex PCR reads with MiXCR, one row per CDR3 protein. This sample has some 300,000 distinct CDR3 sequences, with 75% to 85% found just once. The specimen was CD8+ T cells from PBMCs. The receptors originated from a human donor with multiple sclerosis.

The J gene is TRBJ2-3, the V gene TRBV6-2 or TRBV6-3; D tentatively fits TRBD1 or TRBD2 (5 bases each). The V gene lost 8 bases and the J gene lost 3 bases, with 12 bases spanning the gap. Germline V lookup: CDR1 MNHEY, CDR2 SVGEGT. The CDR3 is 13 amino acids. Here the CDR3 DNA reads TGTGCCAGCGAGTGGGGGAGAACAGATACGCAGTATTTT. It encodes CASEWGRTDTQYF.

A single count supports this clonotype. V is TRBV5-1 and J is TRBJ1-1; possibly TRBD1 for D (5 bases). This CDR3 has 15 amino acids. CDR1 and CDR2 (germline): SGHRS, YFSETQ. The V end was cut by 0 bases, the J end by 6 bases, with 15 bases between. The CDR3 spells CASSLGGSWGAEAFF. The CDR3 coding sequence is TGCGCCAGCAGCTTGGGGGGCAGCTGGGGCGCTGAAGCTTTCTTT.

The chain has TRBV27 and TRBJ2-1; 11 bases fit TRBD2. V trimming: 6 bases; J trimming: 2 bases; junction bases outside the gene matches: 6. This CDR3 comprises 16 residues. Germline CDR1 and CDR2: MNHEY and SMNVEV (reference sequence). CDR3 sequence reads: CASRGGLAEPYNEQFF. CDR3 DNA: TGTGCCAGCAGGGGGGGACTAGCGGAGCCCTACAATGAGCAGTTCTTC.

The chain combines TRBV6-2 or TRBV6-3 with TRBJ2-7; TRBD1 aligns across 7 bases. Germline loops: CDR1 MNHEY, CDR2 SVGEGT. This CDR3 region has 11 residues. V trimming: 11 bases; J trimming: 5 bases; junction bases outside the gene matches: 6. The CDR3 region has the DNA TGTGCCTGTCACAGGGGCCACGAGCAGTACTTC. This sequence encodes CACHRGHEQYF.

J is TRBJ2-5 and V is TRBV5-4, with 12 bases identical to TRBD2. With 3 bases clipped from V and 13 bases from J, the junction kept 4 bases outside the gene matches. There are 12 residues in the CDR3. Per germline, CDR1 SGHNT and CDR2 YYREEE (reference sequence). The CDR3 DNA follows: TGTGCCAGCAGCTCGGGACTAGCGGGCATGTACTTC. It codes for CASSSGLAGMYF. The variable domain in full, with the rest retrieved from reference TRBV5-4 and TRBJ2-5, is ETGVTQSPTHLIKTRGQQVTLRCSSQSGHNTVSWYQQALGQGPQFIFQYYREEENGRGNFPPRFSGLQFPNYSSELNVNALELDDSALYLCASSSGLAGMYFGPGTRLLVL.

The chain carries TRBV7-9 and TRBJ1-1; D uncertain. CDR3 length: 13 residues. Per germline, CDR1 SEHNR and CDR2 FQNEAQ (reference sequence). The V end was cut by 7 bases, the J end by 4 bases, with 13 bases between. The CDR3 region has the DNA TGTGCCAGCATCCCCTCTGAGGGCACTGAAGCTTTCTTT. Residues: CASIPSEGTEAFF.

The chain is built from TRBV3-1 and TRBJ2-5, with 10 bases identical to TRBD2. Germline CDR1 reads LGHDT; CDR2 reads YNNKEL (reference sequence). This CDR3 is 16 amino acids long. The V gene end was trimmed by 0 bases and the J gene end by 4 bases; junction bases not matched to a gene: 5. CDR3 sequence (DNA): TGTGCCAGCAGCCAAGAGTTAATAGCGGGAGGAGAGACCCAGTACTTC. Translating it yields CASSQELIAGGETQYF.

The chain is built from TRBV3-1 and TRBJ2-2; 7 bases line up with TRBD1. The CDR3 runs 16 residues. Germline CDR1 and CDR2: LGHDT and YNNKEL (reference sequence). The V gene end was trimmed by 5 bases and the J gene end by 4 bases; junction bases not matched to a gene: 10. The CDR3 DNA is TGTGCCAGCAGCGTCCCCCCCACAGGGGTCACCGGGGAGCTGTTTTTT. Its protein product is CASSVPPTGVTGELFF.

The genes are TRBV7-2 and TRBJ2-7; 9 nucleotides match TRBD1. The germline V gene has CDR1 SGHTA and CDR2 FQGNSA. V lost 5 bases, J lost 3 bases, and 8 bases stayed unmatched. There are 15 residues in the CDR3. CDR3 DNA: TGTGCCAGCAGCAAAACGGGACAGGGTTACTACGAGCAGTACTTC. This sequence encodes CASSKTGQGYYEQYF. The full variable domain, its missing parts supplied by reference TRBV7-2 and TRBJ2-7, is GAGVSQSPSNKVTEKGKDVELRCDPISGHTALYWYRQSLGQGLEFLIYFQGNSAPDKSGLPSDRFSAERTGGSVSTLTIQRTQQEDSAVYLCASSKTGQGYYEQYFGPGTRLTVT.

The V call is TRBV28, the J call TRBJ1-5; D remains ambiguous. Germline CDR1 reads MDHEN; CDR2 reads SYDVKM. V lost 5 bases and J lost 2, with 16 bases in between. CDR3 length: 16 amino acids. CDR3 residues: CASSTPDSGGNQPQHF. The CDR3 nucleotides read TGTGCCAGCAGTACCCCCGATAGCGGGGGCAATCAGCCCCAGCATTTT.

The gene calls are TRBV5-6 and TRBJ1-3, with unresolved D. The V gene lost 0 bases and the J gene lost 0 bases, with 10 bases spanning the gap. The CDR3 has 16 residues. Germline CDR1 SGHDT, CDR2 YYEEEE. CDR3 protein: CASSLAVTSSGNTIYF. The CDR3 DNA reads TGTGCCAGCAGCTTGGCTGTGACGAGCTCTGGAAACACCATATATTTT.

The genes are TRBV13 and TRBJ2-5, with 7 bases aligning to TRBD1. This CDR3 has 13 amino acids. Germline assignment: CDR1 PRHDT and CDR2 FYEKMQ (reference sequence). The junction had 4 bases not matched to a gene; V was cut back by 5 bases and J by 4 bases. Written as DNA, the CDR3 is TGTGCCAGCAGCCCTACAGGGGTAGAGACCCAGTACTTC. This encodes CASSPTGVETQYF.

This chain uses TRBV5-6 with TRBJ2-7; 12 nucleotides align to TRBD2. J lost 2 bases, V lost 3 bases, and 3 bases had no gene match. This CDR3 is built from 15 residues. The germline gives CDR1 SGHDT, CDR2 YYEEEE. Here the CDR3 DNA reads TGTGCCAGCAGCTCAAGACTAGCGGGGGCCTACGAGCAGTACTTC. Translation gives CASSSRLAGAYEQYF.

This chain connects TRBV6-2 or TRBV6-3 to TRBJ2-2; TRBD2 aligns across 8 bases. Trimming removed 5 bases from V and 3 bases from J; junction bases left unmatched: 23. Germline-derived CDR1 and CDR2 are MNHEY and SVGEGT. CDR3 length equals 21 residues. CDR3 amino acids: CASSTPLEREMVVRDTGELFF. CDR3 bases: TGTGCCAGCAGTACCCCCTTGGAGCGGGAGATGGTAGTGCGCGACACCGGGGAGCTGTTTTTT.

DNA for the CDR3: TGTGCCATCACTTCCTACAATGAGCAGTTCTTC. Translated, it gives CAITSYNEQFF. The J gene is TRBJ2-1, the V gene TRBV6-6; no firm D call. Germline CDR1 MNHNY, CDR2 SVGAGI (reference sequence). Trimming removed 10 bases from V and 1 base from J, with 5 bases in between. The CDR3 extends over 11 amino acids.

The gene calls are TRBV6-5 and TRBJ1-1, with a possible D match to TRBD1 (6 bases). V dropped 2 bases and J dropped 5 bases, with 15 bases sitting between them. There are 15 residues in the CDR3. Germline CDR1 MNHEY, CDR2 SVGAGI. Written as DNA, the CDR3 is TGTGCCAGCAGTTACGCCTCGAGGGGGGGGACTGAAGCTTTCTTT. Its protein is CASSYASRGGTEAFF.

V usage is TRBV4-3 and J usage is TRBJ2-7, with D possibly TRBD2 on 6 matching bases. Germline CDR1 is LGHNA and CDR2 is YSLEER. CDR3 size: 14 residues. Trimming stripped 1 base from V and 4 bases from J, with 11 bases between. The CDR3 nucleotides are TGCGCCAGCAGCCAAGGGAGGGAGGCGTACGAGCAGTACTTC. Protein product: CASSQGREAYEQYF.

The chain links TRBV7-9 to TRBJ2-3, with 7 bases matching TRBD2. Germline CDR1 SEHNR, CDR2 FQNEAQ (reference sequence). This CDR3 has 16 amino acids. With 1 base clipped from V and 5 bases from J, the junction kept 9 bases outside the gene matches. CDR3 nucleotide sequence: TGTGCCAGCAGCTTAGTAGCTAGCGGCATAGGAGATACGCAGTATTTT. Its translation: CASSLVASGIGDTQYF.

The table lists this clonotype with a count of one. The gene calls are TRBV27 and TRBJ2-3; D unresolved. Germline loops: CDR1 MNHEY, CDR2 SMNVEV (reference sequence). This CDR3 contains 13 residues. V lost 2 bases and J lost 5, with 8 bases in between. Here the CDR3 reads CASSLMMGDTQYF. CDR3 nucleotides: TGTGCCAGCAGTTTAATGATGGGAGATACGCAGTATTTT.

The chain combines TRBV12-3 or TRBV12-4 with TRBJ2-1; perhaps D is TRBD1 or TRBD2 (5 bases each). The V end lost 6 bases, the J end lost 5 bases, and 20 bases lay between the germline ends. The CDR3 length is 16 residues. DNA of the CDR3: TGTGCCAGCAGCCCGCCGGTGGGACGGGATCACAATGAGCAGTTCTTC. It translates to CASSPPVGRDHNEQFF.

CDR3 coding DNA: TGTGCCAGCAGTTTATACGAAGAGGCCAGCGGACTGGATCATAGCACAGATACGCAGTATTTT. Encoded protein: CASSLYEEASGLDHSTDTQYF. The gene calls are TRBV28 and TRBJ2-3, with TRBD2 as a possible D gene (5 bases). V shed 1 base and J shed 0 bases, with 26 bases lying between them. The CDR3 is 21 residues long. Germline V gene data show CDR1 as MDHEN and CDR2 as SYDVKM.

The chain links TRBV5-5 to TRBJ2-3; TRBD1 or TRBD2 may be the D gene (6 bases each). Trimming cost V 0 bases and J 2 bases, with 10 bases left between them. Per germline, CDR1 SGHKS and CDR2 YYEKEE (reference sequence). The CDR3 is 15 amino acids. The CDR3 sequence: CASSLAWGATDTQYF. The CDR3 nucleotides are TGTGCCAGCAGCTTGGCCTGGGGGGCCACAGATACGCAGTATTTT. Complete variable domain (other parts from reference TRBV5-5 and TRBJ2-3): DAGVTQSPTHLIKTRGQQVTLRCSPISGHKSVSWYQQVLGQGPQFIFQYYEKEERGRGNFPDRFSARQFPNYSSELNVNALLLGDSALYLCASSLAWGATDTQYFGPGTRLTVL.

This rearrangement joins TRBV11-2 to TRBJ1-1; 7 bases agree with TRBD1. Germline assignment: CDR1 SGHAT and CDR2 FQNNGV. The CDR3 runs to 15 residues. V was pared by 0 bases and J by 7 bases, with 8 bases of the junction left unmatched. CDR3 in DNA: TGTGCCAGCAGCTTAGATCCAGGGGGATGGGTTGAAGCTTTCTTT. This gives the protein CASSLDPGGWVEAFF.

CDR3 loop: CASIGARTDTQYF. For the CDR3, the DNA is TGTGCCAGTATCGGGGCCCGCACAGATACGCAGTATTTT. The chain has TRBV19 and TRBJ2-3; the D gene could be TRBD1 or TRBD2 (5 bases each). Trimming pared 7 bases from V and 1 base from J, leaving 9 bases between. Germline CDR1 and CDR2: LNHDA and SQIVND (reference sequence). The CDR3 is 13 residues long.

For the CDR3, the DNA is TGTGCCAGCAGCCAAGATGGGGACACTGAAGCTTTCTTT. Translation: CASSQDGDTEAFF. This sequence joins TRBV4-2 and TRBJ1-1; D is uncertain. The CDR3 totals 13 residues. The germline gives CDR1 LGHNA, CDR2 YNFKEQ. Trimming cost V 0 bases and J 3 bases, with 5 bases left between them.

The chain links TRBV4-3 to TRBJ2-6; no definite D call. This CDR3 is 16 amino acids long. Trimming shortened V by 3 bases and J by 3 bases, and 12 bases separated the two germline ends. In germline, CDR1 is LGHNA, CDR2 YSLEER. The CDR3 region is CASSQAGSFGANVLTF. Written as DNA, the CDR3 is TGCGCCAGCAGCCAGGCAGGCTCTTTTGGGGCCAACGTCCTGACTTTC.

This clonotype was recorded only once. The CDR3 bases are TGTGCCATGGGGCCCCACGAGCAGTACTTC. As protein: CAMGPHEQYF. V gene TRBV2 combines with J gene TRBJ2-7, with a weak D call TRBD1 (5 bases). The CDR3 is 10 amino acids. V was shortened by 10 bases and J by 5 bases, with 9 bases between the two germline ends. Germline values: CDR1 SNHLY, CDR2 FYNNEI.

The gene calls are TRBV28 and TRBJ2-7, with TRBD1 matching 7 bases. Trimming at V came to 5 bases and at J to 8 bases, leaving 18 bases not matched to a gene. This CDR3 is 16 amino acids long. CDR1 and CDR2 from the germline V gene are MDHEN and SYDVKM. For the CDR3, the DNA is TGTGCCAGCAGTCCCCGACCACGACAGGGTTGGTACAAGCAGTACTTC. This translates into CASSPRPRQGWYKQYF.

This chain connects TRBV19 to TRBJ1-1; 9 bases are a match to TRBD1. CDR1 is LNHDA and CDR2 is SQIVND in the germline V gene (reference sequence). The CDR3 consists of 18 residues. V lost 9 bases to trimming and J lost 0 bases; unmatched junction nucleotides: 17. This CDR3 reads CASSPPGTGNPLNTEAFF. The CDR3 region has the DNA TGTGCCAGCTCACCCCCCGGGACAGGGAACCCGTTGAACACTGAAGCTTTCTTT.

This sequence joins TRBV20-1 and TRBJ2-1, with D hard to call. The CDR3 loop spans 16 amino acids. V was pared by 0 bases and J by 5 bases, with 17 bases between. Germline loops: CDR1 DFQATT, CDR2 SNEGSKA (reference sequence). CDR3 region: CSARDSLSFLNNEQFF. Here the CDR3 DNA reads TGCAGTGCTAGAGATAGTTTGAGCTTCCTCAACAATGAGCAGTTCTTC.

This clonotype came up a few times. The CDR3 loop is CASSQVLAGGTYEQYF. The CDR3 bases are TGCGCCAGCAGCCAAGTGTTAGCAGGGGGGACCTACGAGCAGTACTTC. The gene calls are TRBV4-3 and TRBJ2-7; D is possibly TRBD1 (7 bases). The germline CDR1 and CDR2 sequences are LGHNA and YSLEER. There are 16 residues in the CDR3. Between the trimmed V and J ends, which lost 1 base and 2 bases, there was a span of 15 bases.

V usage is TRBV11-2 and J usage is TRBJ2-3; 9 bases agree with TRBD2. The CDR3 is 16 residues long. Trimming removed 6 bases from V and 0 bases from J; junction bases left unmatched: 7. The germline gives CDR1 SGHAT, CDR2 FQNNGV. The CDR3 loop reads CASSHISGGSTDTQYF. The CDR3, as DNA: TGTGCCAGCAGTCACATTAGCGGGGGAAGCACAGATACGCAGTATTTT.